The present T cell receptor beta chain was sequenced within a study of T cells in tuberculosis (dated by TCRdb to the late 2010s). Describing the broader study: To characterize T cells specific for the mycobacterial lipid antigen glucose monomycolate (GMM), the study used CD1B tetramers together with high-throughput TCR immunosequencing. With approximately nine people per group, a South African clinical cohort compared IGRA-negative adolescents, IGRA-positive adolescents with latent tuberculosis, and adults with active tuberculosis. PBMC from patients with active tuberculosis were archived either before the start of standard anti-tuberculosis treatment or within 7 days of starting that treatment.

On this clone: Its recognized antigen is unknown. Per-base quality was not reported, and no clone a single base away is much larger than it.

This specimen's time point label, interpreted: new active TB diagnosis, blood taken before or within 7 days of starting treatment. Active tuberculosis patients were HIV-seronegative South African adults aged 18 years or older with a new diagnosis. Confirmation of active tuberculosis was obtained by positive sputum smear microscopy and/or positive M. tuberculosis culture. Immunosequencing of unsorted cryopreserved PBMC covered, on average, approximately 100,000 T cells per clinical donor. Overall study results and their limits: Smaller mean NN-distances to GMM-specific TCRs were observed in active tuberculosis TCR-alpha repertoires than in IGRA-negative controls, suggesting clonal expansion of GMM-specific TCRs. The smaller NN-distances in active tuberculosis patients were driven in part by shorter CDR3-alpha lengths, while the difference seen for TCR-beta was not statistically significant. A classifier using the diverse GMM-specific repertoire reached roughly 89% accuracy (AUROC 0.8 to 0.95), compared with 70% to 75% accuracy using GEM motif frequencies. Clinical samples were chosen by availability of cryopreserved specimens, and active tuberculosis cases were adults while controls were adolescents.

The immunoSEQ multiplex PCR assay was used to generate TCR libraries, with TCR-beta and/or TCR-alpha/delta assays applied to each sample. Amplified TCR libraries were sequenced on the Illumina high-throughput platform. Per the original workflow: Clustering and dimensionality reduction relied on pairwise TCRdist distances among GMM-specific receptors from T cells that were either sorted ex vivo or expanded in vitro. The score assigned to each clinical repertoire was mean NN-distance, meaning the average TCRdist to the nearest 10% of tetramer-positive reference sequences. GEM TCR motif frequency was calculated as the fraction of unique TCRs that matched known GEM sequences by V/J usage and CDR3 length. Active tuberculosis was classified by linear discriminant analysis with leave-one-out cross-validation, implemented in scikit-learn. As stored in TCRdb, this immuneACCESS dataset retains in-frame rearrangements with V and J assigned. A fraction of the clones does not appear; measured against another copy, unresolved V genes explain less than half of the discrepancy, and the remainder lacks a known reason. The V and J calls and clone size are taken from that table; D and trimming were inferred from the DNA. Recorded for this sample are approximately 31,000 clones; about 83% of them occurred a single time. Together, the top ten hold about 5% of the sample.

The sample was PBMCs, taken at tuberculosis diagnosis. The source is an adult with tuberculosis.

The nucleotide sequence is TGTGCCAGCAGCTCGGGACAGTTCTATGGCTACACCTTC. The resulting protein is CASSSGQFYGYTF. The sequence joins TRBV7-2 to TRBJ1-2, with TRBD1 matching 7 junction bases. After removal of 4 bases from V and 4 bases from J, the junction retains 3 bases not matched to a gene. From the germline V gene, CDR1 is SGHTA and CDR2 is FQGNSA. The CDR3 spans 13 residues, from the cysteine through the phenylalanine. The retained sequence is limited to the CDR3, 39 bases, with the frame set at the first base. The reference TRBV7-2 and TRBJ1-2 proteins fill in what lies around the CDR3, so the full variable domain reads GAGVSQSPSNKVTEKGKDVELRCDPISGHTALYWYRQSLGQGLEFLIYFQGNSAPDKSGLPSDRFSAERTGGSVSTLTIQRTQQEDSAVYLCASSSGQFYGYTFGSGTRLTVV.